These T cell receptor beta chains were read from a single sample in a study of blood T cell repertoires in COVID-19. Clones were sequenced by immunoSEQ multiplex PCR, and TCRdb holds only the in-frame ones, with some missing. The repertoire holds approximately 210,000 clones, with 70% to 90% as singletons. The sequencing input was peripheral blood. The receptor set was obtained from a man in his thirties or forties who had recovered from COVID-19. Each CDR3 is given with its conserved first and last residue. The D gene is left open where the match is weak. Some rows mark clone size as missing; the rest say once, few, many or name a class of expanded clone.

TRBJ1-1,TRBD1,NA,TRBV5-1,CASSLRQGGGNTEAFF,TGCGCCAGCAGCCTAAGACAGGGCGGTGGGAACACTGAAGCTTTCTTT
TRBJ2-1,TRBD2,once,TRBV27,CASSLKALAGNSVQFF,TGTGCCAGCAGTTTAAAGGCGCTAGCGGGGAATTCGGTGCAGTTCTTC
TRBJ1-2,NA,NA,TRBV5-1,CASSVKGYTF,TGCGCCAGCAGCGTCAAAGGCTACACCTTC
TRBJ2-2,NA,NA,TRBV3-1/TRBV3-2,CASSLSTGELFF,TGTGCCAGCAGTCTAAGCACCGGGGAGCTGTTTTTT
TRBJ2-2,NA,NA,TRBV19,CASTRNGGAYTGELFF,TGTGCCAGTACCCGAAATGGGGGGGCGTACACCGGGGAGCTGTTTTTT
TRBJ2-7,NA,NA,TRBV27,CASSRTTGPYEQYF,TGTGCCAGCAGCAGAACAACAGGACCCTACGAGCAGTACTTC
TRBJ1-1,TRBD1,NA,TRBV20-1,CSASGGPQAFF,TGCAGTGCTTCAGGGGGCCCGCAAGCTTTCTTT
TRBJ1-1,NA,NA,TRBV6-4,CASSDSIKGDTEAFF,TGTGCCAGCAGTGACTCGATCAAGGGGGACACTGAAGCTTTCTTT
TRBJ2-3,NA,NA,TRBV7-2,CASSLMAGRTDTQYF,TGTGCCAGCAGCTTGATGGCAGGGCGAACAGATACGCAGTATTTT
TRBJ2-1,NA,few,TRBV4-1,CASSQVFADSYNEQFF,TGCGCCAGCAGCCAAGTGTTTGCGGACTCCTACAATGAGCAGTTCTTC
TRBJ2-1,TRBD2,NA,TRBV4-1,CASRPSGGASYNEQFF,TGCGCCAGCAGACCCAGCGGGGGGGCCTCCTACAATGAGCAGTTCTTC
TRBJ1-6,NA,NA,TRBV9,CASRGGKGSLHF,TGTGCCAGTCGGGGAGGGAAGGGGTCCCTCCACTTT
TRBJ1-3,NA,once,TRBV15,CATSRERPHINSGNTIYF,TGTGCCACCAGCAGAGAGAGGCCCCACATTAACTCTGGAAACACCATATATTTT
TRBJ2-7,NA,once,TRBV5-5,CASSLAKPYEQYF,TGTGCCAGCAGCTTGGCTAAGCCTTACGAGCAGTACTTC
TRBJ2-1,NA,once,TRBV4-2,CASSQDIGGGGQFF,TGTGCCAGCAGCCAAGACATTGGGGGAGGGGGTCAATTCTTC
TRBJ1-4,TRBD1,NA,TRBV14,CASSQRPGQGSSTNEKLFF,TGTGCCAGCAGCCAACGGCCGGGACAGGGATCGTCAACTAATGAAAAACTGTTTTTT
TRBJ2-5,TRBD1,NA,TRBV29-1,CSVWGQGEFGTQYF,TGCAGCGTTTGGGGACAGGGGGAGTTTGGGACCCAGTACTTC
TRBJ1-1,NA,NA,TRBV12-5,CASGFFEGEAFF,TGTGCTAGTGGTTTCTTCGAGGGAGAAGCTTTCTTT
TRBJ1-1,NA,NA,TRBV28,CASTTPYGTEAFF,TGTGCCAGCACCACCCCGTACGGCACTGAAGCTTTCTTT
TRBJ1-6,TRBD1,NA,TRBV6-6,CASSKDRRYNSPLHF,TGTGCCAGCAGCAAGGACAGGAGATATAATTCACCCCTCCACTTT
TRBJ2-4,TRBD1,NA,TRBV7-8,CASSLSQRGRTGSKNIQYF,TGTGCCAGCAGCTTATCACAGAGGGGTCGGACAGGGTCCAAAAACATTCAGTACTTC
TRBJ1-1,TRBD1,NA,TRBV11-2,CASSSGTGRTEAFF,TGTGCCAGCAGCTCTGGGACAGGACGCACTGAAGCTTTCTTT
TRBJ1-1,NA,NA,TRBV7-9,CASSLAGGGHTEAFF,TGTGCCAGCAGCTTAGCCGGCGGGGGGCACACTGAAGCTTTCTTT
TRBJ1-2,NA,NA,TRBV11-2,CASSLDPAGGYTF,TGTGCCAGCAGCTTAGATCCCGCAGGGGGCTACACCTTC
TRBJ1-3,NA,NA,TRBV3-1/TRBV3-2,CASSETPEGGNTIYF,TGTGCCAGCAGCGAAACCCCAGAGGGAGGAAACACCATATATTTT
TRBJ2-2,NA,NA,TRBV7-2,CASSTYNRAGELFF,TGTGCCAGCAGCACCTATAACAGGGCCGGGGAGCTGTTTTTT
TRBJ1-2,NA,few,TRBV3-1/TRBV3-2,CASSLDSGYTF,TGTGCCAGCAGTCTGGACAGTGGCTACACCTTC
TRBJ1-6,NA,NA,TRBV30,CAWSRGYLCNSPLHF,TGTGCCTGGAGCCGGGGATATCTGTGTAATTCACCCCTCCACTTT
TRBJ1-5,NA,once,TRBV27,CASSPYSNQPQHF,TGTGCCAGCAGCCCCTATAGCAATCAGCCCCAGCATTTT
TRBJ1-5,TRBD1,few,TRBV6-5,CASSYSTGGQPQHF,TGTGCCAGCAGTTACTCGACAGGGGGACAGCCCCAGCATTTT
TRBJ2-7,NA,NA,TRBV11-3,CASSLSGPGTLPYEQYF,TGTGCCAGCAGCTTAAGTGGACCCGGGACACTACCCTACGAGCAGTACTTC
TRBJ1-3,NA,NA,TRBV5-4,CASSPYSSGNTIYF,TGTGCCAGCAGTCCATACAGCTCTGGAAACACCATATATTTT
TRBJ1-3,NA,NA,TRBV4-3,CASSQTPAGDSGNTIYF,TGCGCCAGCAGCCAAACTCCTGCAGGCGACTCTGGAAACACCATATATTTT
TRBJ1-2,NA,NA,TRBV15,CATAQAVIYGYTF,TGTGCCACCGCGCAGGCAGTTATCTATGGCTACACCTTC
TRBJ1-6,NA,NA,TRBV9,CASSPQPTGPLVDSPLHF,TGTGCCAGCAGCCCTCAACCGACAGGCCCGCTCGTAGATTCACCCCTCCACTTT
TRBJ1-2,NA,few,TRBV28,CASSLWGGNYGYTF,TGTGCCAGCAGTTTGTGGGGGGGTAACTATGGCTACACCTTC